This T cell receptor beta chain was documented in a study of OX40 agonist ivuxolimab in advanced cancers. CDR3 length equals 13 residues. CDR1 MNHNY and CDR2 SVGAGI come from the germline V gene (reference sequence). Trimming pared 11 bases from V and 9 bases from J, leaving 20 bases between. Profiling relied on immunoSEQ multiplex PCR, and the TCRdb table lists in-frame clones only, not all of them. The sample includes approximately 76,000 clones, about 93% seen only once; the top ten take about 10%. This clone showed up just a few times. The sequence derives from an adult with an advanced solid tumor such as melanoma, head and neck, liver or kidney cancer. The sequences come from CD4+ or CD8+ T cells sorted from blood, collected in a trial of the OX40 agonist ivuxolimab. J is TRBJ2-1 and V is TRBV6-6; D possibly matches TRBD1 or TRBD2 (5 bases each). The CDR3 spells CAGSTGPWGEQFF. DNA for the CDR3: TGTGCCGGTTCTACGGGACCATGGGGTGAGCAGTTCTTC.